This record looks at one TCR beta chain sequence and its context. These data are taken from a study of cytomegalovirus exposure and HLA in healthy donors. Primers included in the PCR were 60 Vbeta and 13 Jbeta primers. Produced via immunoSEQ multiplex PCR; TCRdb's table is partial and in-frame only. The sample consists of about 120,000 clones, approximately 83% of them appearing once. CDR1 is SGHNT, CDR2 YYREEE, per germline (reference sequence). The CDR3 has 11 amino acids. V was pared by 4 bases and J by 6 bases, with 6 bases between. The gene calls are TRBV5-4 and TRBJ2-3; D ambiguous. The sequence was obtained from a man aged 35 to 55 in good health and CMV-seronegative. The sequenced sample consisted of PBMCs. DNA of the CDR3: TGTGCCAGCAGCCCCGGTGATACGCAGTATTTT. Its translation is CASSPGDTQYF.